Given below is one T cell receptor beta chain in context. This entry belongs to a study of blood T cell repertoires in COVID-19. For the study at large: From T cells, B-cell-depleted T cells, or PBMCs came the material, which was cDNA or gDNA.

Losses at the gene ends were 4 bases for V and 0 bases for J; bases not matched to a gene: 3. Germline V CDR1 and CDR2: KGHDR, SFDVKD. The CDR3 totals 16 residues. The assay was immunoSEQ multiplex PCR, and TCRdb's table has in-frame clones only and misses some. This table holds about 130,000 clones, over 75% found once. The V gene is TRBV24-1, the J gene TRBJ2-4, with 9 nucleotides matching TRBD1. The sequencing input was peripheral blood. The TCR was taken from a man between 60 and 75 years old with acute or convalescent COVID-19. CDR3 residues: CATSDPTGGAKNIQYF. DNA of the CDR3: TGTGCCACCAGTGACCCGACAGGGGGAGCCAAAAACATTCAGTACTTC.